This TCR beta chain was sequenced in a study of OX40 agonist ivuxolimab in advanced cancers. Clones were read by immunoSEQ multiplex PCR, and TCRdb kept only the in-frame ones, dropping some. The data show about 44,000 clones, with 90% to 95% seen just once and 11% held by the top ten. The CDR3 has 15 amino acids. Between the trimmed V and J ends, which lost 1 base and 3 bases, there was a span of 13 bases. Germline V CDR1 and CDR2: MGHRA, YSYEKL. The genes are TRBV4-1 and TRBJ2-7; unclear D gene. The sequencing used CD4+ or CD8+ T cells sorted from blood, collected in a trial of the OX40 agonist ivuxolimab. This TCR derives from an adult with an advanced solid tumor such as melanoma, head and neck, liver or kidney cancer. This CDR3 reads CASSQGENLHYEQYF. CDR3 DNA: TGCGCCAGCAGCCAAGGTGAGAACCTCCACTACGAGCAGTACTTC.